These 20 T cell receptor beta chains came from one sample sequenced in a study of blood T cells in healthy people across ages. For the second PCR, which ran for roughly 6 to 12 cycles, a sample-barcoded 5' primer and a J-beta primer mix were used. Each CDR3 protein gets one entry after TCRdb re-called the 5' RACE reads with MiXCR. The sample records 600,000 to 900,000 distinct CDR3 sequences, more than 25% being singletons. This sample was also put to use in a study of T cells of mothers and their children.

The sample consisted of blood. The receptors derive from a boy between 10 and 17 years old in good health.

The gene calls are TRBV7-6 and TRBJ2-5; 7 nucleotides match TRBD1. CDR1 is SGHVS, CDR2 FNYEAQ, per germline. The CDR3 spans 14 residues. Germline trimming cut 5 bases from V and 4 bases from J; bases unmatched to any gene: 7. DNA for the CDR3: TGTGCCAGCAGCGGACAGGTCGGTCGAGAGACCCAGTACTTC. Its translation is CASSGQVGRETQYF.

As regards this clonotype: This may be a read error: a much more frequent sequence differs by one nucleotide. This chain links TRBV19 with TRBJ2-1; 7 nucleotides agree with TRBD1. With 8 bases clipped from V and 2 bases from J, the junction kept 6 bases outside the gene matches. In germline, CDR1 is LNHDA, CDR2 SQIVND (reference sequence). This CDR3 spans 14 amino acids. CDR3 sequence reads: CASCLTGTYNEQFF. The CDR3 nucleotides are TGTGCCAGTTGCTTGACAGGGACCTACAATGAGCAGTTCTTC.

This chain connects TRBV5-1 to TRBJ2-6; D not certain. The length of the CDR3 is 16 residues. Between the trimmed V and J ends, which lost 1 base and 0 bases, there was a span of 8 bases. Germline V gives CDR1 SGHRS, CDR2 YFSETQ. Written as DNA, the CDR3 is TGCGCCAGCAGCTTGAGACGGAGCTCTGGGGCCAACGTCCTGACTTTC. Translated, it gives CASSLRRSSGANVLTF.

The V call is TRBV5-5, the J call TRBJ2-2; D possibly corresponds to TRBD1 (6 bases). The V end was cut by 4 bases, the J end by 0 bases, with 13 bases between. The CDR3 spans 16 residues. The germline gives CDR1 SGHKS, CDR2 YYEKEE (reference sequence). The DNA of the CDR3 is TGTGCCAGCAGCGAACAGGGTAGATCGAACACCGGGGAGCTGTTTTTT. It is translated as CASSEQGRSNTGELFF.

There are a few counts of this clonotype. The gene calls are TRBV4-1 and TRBJ2-5, with D uncertain. V lost 4 bases to trimming and J lost 2 bases, with 8 bases between them. The germline V gene encodes CDR1 MGHRA and CDR2 YSYEKL. CDR3 length: 13 amino acids. For the CDR3, the DNA is TGCGCCAGCAGCCCTGTCAGTCAAGAGACCCAGTACTTC. Residues: CASSPVSQETQYF.

CDR3 DNA sequence: TGCGCCAGCAGCTTAAGGATAGGGACAGAACAAGAGACCCAGTACTTC. As protein: CASSLRIGTEQETQYF. V and J are TRBV5-1 and TRBJ2-1, with 7 bases fitting TRBD1. The J call is uncertain, as TRBJ2-5 better fits the DNA end. CDR1 and CDR2 (germline): SGHRS, YFSETQ. The CDR3 has 16 amino acids.

This clonotype was detected only a few times. The J gene is TRBJ2-5, the V gene TRBV7-9; D unclear. Germline V CDR1 and CDR2: SEHNR, FQNEAQ (reference sequence). V lost 3 bases and J lost 1, with 15 bases in between. The CDR3 is made up of 16 amino acids. CDR3 residues: CASSFSVSTIQETQYF. CDR3 DNA: TGTGCCAGCAGCTTCAGTGTGTCTACTATCCAAGAGACCCAGTACTTC.

This clonotype was seen more than once but under ten times. The chain recombines TRBV20-1 with TRBJ2-5; unclear D gene. The CDR3 has 11 amino acids. V gave up 6 bases and J gave up 4 bases, with 9 bases separating them. Germline CDR1 and CDR2: DFQATT and SNEGSKA (reference sequence). Here the CDR3 DNA reads TGCAGTGCAAGGAGCCGAGAGACCCAGTACTTC. It yields the protein CSARSRETQYF.

This clonotype appeared a few times. The chain couples TRBV30 to TRBJ2-7; 7 nucleotides agree with TRBD1. V lost 2 bases to trimming and J lost 3 bases; unmatched junction nucleotides: 1. The germline V gene has CDR1 GTSNPN and CDR2 SVGIG (reference sequence). The CDR3 sequence is 12 residues long. CDR3 in DNA: TGTGCCTGGAGTCGACAGGGCTACGAGCAGTACTTC. The encoded protein is CAWSRQGYEQYF.

This clonotype was seen a single time. The V call is TRBV7-2, the J call TRBJ2-7; 10 nucleotides line up with TRBD1. V shed 4 bases and J 5 bases; nucleotides not matched to a gene: 11. This CDR3 spans 16 amino acids. Germline CDR1 reads SGHTA; CDR2 reads FQGNSA. In DNA form, the CDR3 reads TGTGCCAGCAGCTGGAAACCGGGACAGGGGATTAACGAGCAGTACTTC. It specifies CASSWKPGQGINEQYF.

The chain combines TRBV6-1 with TRBJ1-6; D is uncertain. With 3 bases removed from V and 7 bases from J, the gap between germline ends came to 7 bases. CDR1 MNHNS and CDR2 SASEGT come from the germline V gene. This CDR3 is 13 amino acids long. The CDR3 loop is CASSETANSPLHF. CDR3 bases: TGTGCCAGCAGTGAGACGGCGAATTCACCCCTCCACTTT.

The rearrangement uses TRBV3-1 and TRBJ2-7; 8 nucleotides line up with TRBD2. The end of the DNA aligns better with TRBJ2-1, so the J call may be wrong. The CDR3 sequence is 17 residues long. CDR1 is LGHDT and CDR2 is YNNKEL in the germline V gene (reference sequence). The CDR3 reads CASSQDGRGVPYNEQFF. The CDR3, as DNA: TGTGCCAGCAGCCAAGATGGGCGGGGGGTCCCTTACAATGAGCAGTTCTTC.

This chain links TRBV20-1 with TRBJ2-1, with D possibly being TRBD1 or TRBD2 (5 bases each). V lost 1 base to trimming and J lost 4 bases, with 14 bases between them. CDR1 DFQATT and CDR2 SNEGSKA come from the germline V gene (reference sequence). This CDR3 is built from 15 residues. For the CDR3, the DNA is TGCAGTGCTAGAGCCCCCGGGGCGGCATACAATGAGCAGTTCTTC. Residues: CSARAPGAAYNEQFF.

This clonotype was observed a few times. V gene TRBV20-1 combines with J gene TRBJ2-7; 8 nucleotides agree with TRBD1. The CDR3 sequence is 13 residues long. The germline gives CDR1 DFQATT, CDR2 SNEGSKA (reference sequence). The junction had 2 bases not matched to a gene; V was cut back by 3 bases and J by 1 base. The chain's CDR3 is CSARGQESYEQYF. CDR3 bases: TGCAGTGCTAGGGGACAGGAGTCCTACGAGCAGTACTTC.

A few counts support this clonotype. The chain is built from TRBV7-9 and TRBJ2-5; 9 bases map to TRBD1. Germline lookup yields CDR1 SEHNR and CDR2 FQNEAQ (reference sequence). J lost 5 bases, V lost 1 base, and 5 bases had no gene match. The CDR3 extends over 15 amino acids. CDR3 in DNA: TGTGCCAGCAGCTTAGTGGGGACAGGGCTGGAGACCCAGTACTTC. It translates to CASSLVGTGLETQYF.

V and J are TRBV11-2 and TRBJ2-7, with 10 bases fitting TRBD1. This CDR3 has 15 amino acids. CDR1 and CDR2 from the germline V gene are SGHAT and FQNNGV. Trimming removed 3 bases from V and 5 bases from J; junction bases left unmatched: 7. The CDR3 region has the DNA TGTGCCAGCAGCTTTCCGGGACAGGGGAAAAACGAGCAGTACTTC. This gives the protein CASSFPGQGKNEQYF.

This chain connects TRBV19 to TRBJ2-3; 10 bases are shared with TRBD1. Germline V CDR1 and CDR2: LNHDA, SQIVND (reference sequence). V lost 6 bases and J lost 7; bases outside the gene matches: 10. The CDR3 is made up of 15 amino acids. As DNA, the CDR3 is TGTGCCAGTAGGAATCCGGGACAGGGGATGAATACGCAGTATTTT. It yields the protein CASRNPGQGMNTQYF.

This clonotype appeared many times. The chain links TRBV12-3 or TRBV12-4 to TRBJ2-1; D is uncertain. Trimming stripped 5 bases from V and 4 bases from J, with 6 bases between. This CDR3 spans 12 amino acids. Here the CDR3 reads CASSPGYNEQFF. The DNA of the CDR3 is TGTGCCAGCAGTCCTGGATACAATGAGCAGTTCTTC.

In DNA form, the CDR3 reads TGTGCCAGCAGTCCCTTAGAGGGGCAAGAGACCCAGTACTTC. Protein sequence: CASSPLEGQETQYF. V usage is TRBV12-3 or TRBV12-4 and J usage is TRBJ2-5; perhaps D is TRBD1 or TRBD2 (5 bases each). The CDR3 has 14 residues. Trimming shortened V by 5 bases and J by 2 bases, and 12 bases separated the two germline ends.

This clonotype has a handful of counts. The chain has TRBV5-1 and TRBJ2-7, with D possibly matching TRBD2 (6 bases). Trimming shortened V by 4 bases and J by 3 bases, and 20 bases separated the two germline ends. Germline CDR1 reads SGHRS; CDR2 reads YFSETQ. The CDR3 runs 16 residues. The CDR3 DNA reads as TGCGCCAGCAGCGAAAGTGGGGGGACCCCAGGCTACGAGCAGTACTTC. This gives the protein CASSESGGTPGYEQYF.